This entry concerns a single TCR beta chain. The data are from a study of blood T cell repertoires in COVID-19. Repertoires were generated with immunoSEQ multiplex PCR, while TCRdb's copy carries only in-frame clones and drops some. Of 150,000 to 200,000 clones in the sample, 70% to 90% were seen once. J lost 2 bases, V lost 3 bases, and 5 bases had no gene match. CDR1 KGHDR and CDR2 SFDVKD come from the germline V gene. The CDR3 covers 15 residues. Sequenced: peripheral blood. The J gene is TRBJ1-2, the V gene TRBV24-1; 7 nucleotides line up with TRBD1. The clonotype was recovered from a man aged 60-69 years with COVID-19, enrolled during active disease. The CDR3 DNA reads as TGTGCCACCAGTGATGCCGGGACAGCCAACTATGGCTACACCTTC. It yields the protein CATSDAGTANYGYTF.